The 10 T cell receptor beta chains given below trace back to one sample, sequenced in a study of blood T cells in healthy people across ages. PCR was performed a second time for roughly 7 to 12 cycles using a sample-barcoded 5' primer and a J-beta primer mix. One entry per CDR3 protein, called by TCRdb with MiXCR from the 5' RACE reads. The sample yields approximately 960,000 distinct CDR3 sequences, about 29% seen once. These data also featured in a second study, about T cells of mothers and their children.

Sequenced input: blood. The receptor source for this set is a woman in her 40s in good health.

The CDR3 region has the DNA TGTGCCAGCAGCTCATCGGGAGGGGGCGCAATATATGGCTACACCTTC. This translates into CASSSSGGGAIYGYTF. V gene TRBV7-9 combines with J gene TRBJ1-2; TRBD1 matches 7 bases. The V and J ends lost 4 bases and 5 bases, in that order; junction bases with no gene match: 13. Germline-derived CDR1 and CDR2 are SEHNR and FQNEAQ (reference sequence). The CDR3 loop spans 16 amino acids.

The V gene is TRBV15, the J gene TRBJ2-5, with 7 bases that match TRBD2. V shed 2 bases, J shed 7 bases, and the junction held 10 bases outside the gene matches. Per germline, CDR1 LNHNV and CDR2 YYDKDF (reference sequence). This CDR3 is built from 15 residues. The CDR3 DNA follows: TGTGCCACCAGCAGATCACAGCGGGACCTGGGGACCCAGTACTTC. The encoded protein is CATSRSQRDLGTQYF.

This clonotype showed up just a few times. The V gene is TRBV12-3 or TRBV12-4, the J gene TRBJ2-4, with 13 positions matching TRBD2. This CDR3 spans 18 amino acids. Germline trimming cut 5 bases from V and 13 bases from J; bases unmatched to any gene: 20. The CDR3 protein is CASSPGLAGEAGVNEQYF. DNA for the CDR3: TGTGCCAGCAGTCCAGGACTAGCGGGGGAAGCAGGCGTGAATGAGCAGTACTTC.

This clonotype was recorded many times. The chain combines TRBV20-1 with TRBJ2-7; 9 positions agree with TRBD2. The V and J ends lost 0 bases and 9 bases, in that order; junction bases with no gene match: 21. The CDR3 covers 18 residues. From germline, CDR1 is DFQATT and CDR2 SNEGSKA (reference sequence). The CDR3 DNA reads as TGCAGTGCTAGAGATGAAGGAGGGACTAGCTTATTGTTGTCTGGGCAGTACTTC. Translating it yields CSARDEGGTSLLLSGQYF.

As to this clonotype: The junction differs from germline at one of its ends, possibly a read error. This chain connects TRBV12-3 or TRBV12-4 to TRBJ1-1; possibly TRBD1 for D (6 bases). CDR3 length: 14 amino acids. The CDR3 sequence: CVSSSSTGITEAFF. In DNA form, the CDR3 reads TGTGTCAGCAGTTCGTCAACAGGGATTACTGAAGCTTTCTTT.

This clonotype came up a few times. The CDR3 DNA reads TGTGCCAGCAGTGAATCGCTTCGGGGTTCCGGCTACACCTTC. Its translation: CASSESLRGSGYTF. The genes are TRBV2 and TRBJ1-2; D not resolved. Germline loops: CDR1 SNHLY, CDR2 FYNNEI. The CDR3 sequence is 14 residues long. The germline V and J ends were trimmed by 2 bases and 8 bases, with 15 bases remaining between them.

This chain uses TRBV13 with TRBJ2-5, with D possibly matching TRBD2 (5 bases). Trimming removed 3 bases from V and 11 bases from J, with 16 bases in between. This CDR3 has 13 residues. Germline V gives CDR1 PRHDT, CDR2 FYEKMQ (reference sequence). CDR3 DNA sequence: TGTGCCAGCAGCTTGAGAGGAGCATGGGAGCAGTACTTC. It encodes CASSLRGAWEQYF. The full variable domain, its missing parts supplied by reference TRBV13 and TRBJ2-5, is AAGVIQSPRHLIKEKRETATLKCYPIPRHDTVYWYQQGPGQDPQFLISFYEKMQSDKGSIPDRFSAQQFSDYHSELNMSSLELGDSALYFCASSLRGAWEQYFGPGTRLLVL.

Only a few counts were recorded for this clonotype. V and J are TRBV10-3 and TRBJ2-1; 8 bases fit TRBD2. With V trimmed by 8 bases and J by 8 bases, 8 bases remained unmatched. This CDR3 region has 13 residues. From germline, CDR1 is ENHRY and CDR2 SYGVKD. This chain's CDR3 is CAISISGVDEQFF. CDR3 in DNA: TGTGCCATCTCCATTAGCGGGGTGGATGAGCAGTTCTTC.

This clonotype was picked up a small number of times. V usage is TRBV7-8 and J usage is TRBJ2-1; either TRBD1 or TRBD2 may fit D (5 bases each). Trimming cost V 5 bases and J 11 bases, with 13 bases left between them. The CDR3 is made up of 12 amino acids. Looked up from germline, CDR1 is SGHVS and CDR2 is FQNEAQ. CDR3 DNA: TGTGCCAGCAGCATGCCCGGGGCCAAGCAGTTCTTC. Amino acids: CASSMPGAKQFF.

About this clonotype itself: This may be a read error, as it is one base from a much larger clone. V usage is TRBV2 and J usage is TRBJ2-4, with 13 positions matching TRBD2. The J call may not be correct, given that the DNA end is closer to TRBJ2-7. In germline, CDR1 is SNHLY, CDR2 FYNNEI. The CDR3 covers 13 residues. This CDR3 is CACGLAGAYEQYF. The CDR3 nucleotides are TGTGCCTGCGGACTAGCGGGAGCCTACGAGCAGTACTTC.